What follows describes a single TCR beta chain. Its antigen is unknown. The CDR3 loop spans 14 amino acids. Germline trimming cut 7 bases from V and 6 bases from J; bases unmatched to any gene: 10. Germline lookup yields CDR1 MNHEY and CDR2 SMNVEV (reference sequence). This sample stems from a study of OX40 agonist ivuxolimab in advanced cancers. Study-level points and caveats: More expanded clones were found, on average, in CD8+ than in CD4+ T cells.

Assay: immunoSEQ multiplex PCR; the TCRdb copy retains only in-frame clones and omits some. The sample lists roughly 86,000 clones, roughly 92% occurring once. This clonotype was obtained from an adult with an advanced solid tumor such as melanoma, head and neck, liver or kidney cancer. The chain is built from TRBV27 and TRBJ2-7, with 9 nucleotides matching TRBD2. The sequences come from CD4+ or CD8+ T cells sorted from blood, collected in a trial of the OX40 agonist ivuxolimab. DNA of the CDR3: TGTGCCAGCAATAAAGCTAGCGGGATGGGCGAGCAGTACTTC. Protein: CASNKASGMGEQYF.